This entry lists 26 T cell receptor beta chains sequenced from one sample in a study of identifying expanded T cells in peripheral blood. Profiled with immunoSEQ multiplex PCR; TCRdb holds only in-frame clones, not every one. The table includes approximately 56,000 clones, roughly 80% detected once. Sequencing was done on a sample of blood. The receptors were sampled from a person between 18 and 75 years old in good health.

This rearrangement joins TRBV5-5 to TRBJ2-1; TRBD1 is a possible D gene (6 bases). The CDR3 spans 15 residues. V lost 0 bases and J lost 4, with 11 bases in between. The germline gives CDR1 SGHKS, CDR2 YYEKEE (reference sequence). The CDR3 loop reads CASSLGGRSYNEQFF. The CDR3 DNA reads TGTGCCAGCAGCTTGGGGGGGCGTTCTTACAATGAGCAGTTCTTC.

This chain's CDR3 is CASSRTSGEYNEQFF. CDR3 coding DNA: TGTGCCAGCAGCCGTACTAGCGGGGAGTACAATGAGCAGTTCTTC. The V call is TRBV9, the J call TRBJ2-1, with 10 bases that match TRBD2. CDR1 and CDR2 from the germline V gene are SGDLS and YYNGEE. Trimming cost V 4 bases and J 4 bases; bases outside gene matches: 5. This CDR3 comprises 15 residues.

This clone was picked up one time. The rearrangement joins TRBV29-1 to TRBJ2-1; a possible D gene is TRBD2 (6 bases). The germline V and J ends were trimmed by 8 bases and 0 bases, with 14 bases remaining between them. Looked up from germline, CDR1 is SQVTM and CDR2 is ANQGSEA. The CDR3 contains 14 residues. In DNA form, the CDR3 reads TGCAGCACAAAGCTAGCGACCTCCTACAATGAGCAGTTCTTC. Translation: CSTKLATSYNEQFF.

This clone has only one observation. The chain carries TRBV5-1 and TRBJ2-2; D remains ambiguous. With 1 base removed from V and 3 bases from J, the gap between germline ends came to 7 bases. CDR3 length: 14 amino acids. CDR1 is SGHRS, CDR2 YFSETQ, per germline. Here the CDR3 reads CASSLLQDTGELFF. The DNA of the CDR3 is TGCGCCAGCAGCTTGCTACAAGACACCGGGGAGCTGTTTTTT.

This clone occurred once. The V and J genes are TRBV7-2 and TRBJ1-3, with 7 bases fitting TRBD1. Germline CDR1 reads SGHTA; CDR2 reads FQGNSA. V was clipped by 4 bases and J by 1 base; unmatched bases: 7. The CDR3 runs to 16 residues. This CDR3 reads CASSSNRGLSGNTIYF. CDR3 DNA: TGTGCCAGCAGCTCCAACAGGGGACTATCTGGAAACACCATATATTTT.

The CDR3: CASSLWSGGYTF. The DNA of the CDR3 is TGTGCCAGCAGCTTGTGGTCAGGTGGCTACACCTTC. J is TRBJ1-2 and V is TRBV5-6; D gene ambiguous. The germline V and J ends were trimmed by 1 base and 7 bases, with 8 bases remaining between them. Germline V gene lookup returns CDR1 SGHDT and CDR2 YYEEEE. The CDR3 totals 12 residues.

CDR3 protein: CASSDRPGLQNYGYTF. In DNA, the CDR3 is TGTGCCAGCAGTGACCGCCCGGGACTGCAGAACTATGGCTACACCTTC. The chain recombines TRBV6-1 with TRBJ1-2; D might be TRBD1 (5 bases). The ends were cut back, 3 bases at V and 2 bases at J, with 16 bases in the middle. This CDR3 contains 16 residues. CDR1 MNHNS and CDR2 SASEGT come from the germline V gene.

The genes are TRBV5-4 and TRBJ2-3; 9 bases map to TRBD2. The germline V gene encodes CDR1 SGHNT and CDR2 YYREEE (reference sequence). The CDR3 extends over 13 amino acids. Germline trimming cut 4 bases from V and 5 bases from J; bases unmatched to any gene: 2. The CDR3 is CASSQTSGDTQYF. The DNA of the CDR3 is TGTGCCAGCAGCCAGACTAGCGGAGATACGCAGTATTTT.

CDR3 in DNA: TGTGCCAGCAGCAAAACTAGCGGGAGGGGGTGGACTGAGCAGTTCTTC. Encoded protein: CASSKTSGRGWTEQFF. The rearrangement links TRBV7-6 to TRBJ2-1; 13 bases agree with TRBD2. The V gene end was trimmed by 5 bases and the J gene end by 9 bases; junction bases not matched to a gene: 10. This CDR3 is 16 amino acids long. CDR1 is SGHVS, CDR2 FNYEAQ, per germline.

This sequence joins TRBV10-3 and TRBJ1-3; the D gene is possibly TRBD1 (5 bases). CDR1 and CDR2 from the germline V gene are ENHRY and SYGVKD. This CDR3 spans 13 amino acids. V was clipped by 2 bases and J by 4 bases, with 6 bases between them. The CDR3 protein is CAISEQGGNTIYF. The CDR3 DNA follows: TGTGCCATCAGTGAGCAGGGCGGAAACACCATATATTTT.

The chain combines TRBV27 with TRBJ1-4; D possibly corresponds to TRBD1 (5 bases). Trimming pared 5 bases from V and 8 bases from J, leaving 18 bases between. CDR1 is MNHEY and CDR2 is SMNVEV in the germline V gene (reference sequence). The CDR3 covers 15 residues. The CDR3 sequence: CASSGGNPASEKLFF. The CDR3 coding sequence is TGTGCCAGCAGTGGGGGAAACCCGGCCAGCGAAAAACTGTTTTTT.

This clone was counted once. The chain carries TRBV6-5 and TRBJ2-3; D not certain. The CDR3 has 15 amino acids. Germline CDR1 reads MNHEY; CDR2 reads SVGAGI. V was shortened by 0 bases and J by 6 bases, with 13 bases between the two germline ends. The DNA of the CDR3 is TGTGCCAGCAGTTACTCGAATGGGAATAGGGATACGCAGTATTTT. Translated, it gives CASSYSNGNRDTQYF.

V and J are TRBV5-1 and TRBJ2-5, with 7 nucleotides matching TRBD1. Per germline, CDR1 SGHRS and CDR2 YFSETQ. The CDR3 is made up of 15 amino acids. V shed 3 bases and J 7 bases; nucleotides not matched to a gene: 12. The chain's CDR3 is CASSSGQAPSGTQYF. CDR3 sequence (DNA): TGCGCCAGCAGCTCCGGACAGGCGCCATCGGGGACCCAGTACTTC.

This clone turned up a few times. The chain joins TRBV9 to TRBJ2-3; TRBD2 matches 7 bases. The ends lost 0 bases at V and 5 bases at J; junction bases unmatched: 6. The germline gives CDR1 SGDLS, CDR2 YYNGEE. The CDR3 length is 15 residues. The CDR3 nucleotides read TGTGCCAGCAGCGTAGAGGCGGGAGCCGAAGATACGCAGTATTTT. Its translation is CASSVEAGAEDTQYF.

This chain links TRBV10-2 with TRBJ1-5; D is unclear. There are 14 residues in the CDR3. In germline, CDR1 is WSHSY, CDR2 SAAADI. The V end was cut by 3 bases, the J end by 4 bases, with 10 bases between. In DNA, the CDR3 is TGCGCCAGCAGTGAAACAATCCCAAATCAGCCCCAGCATTTT. Its translation is CASSETIPNQPQHF.

This chain joins TRBV5-5 and TRBJ2-5; D is ambiguous. The CDR3 spans 13 residues. Deletions cut 0 bases from V and 4 bases from J, with 7 bases between. Germline V CDR1 and CDR2: SGHKS, YYEKEE (reference sequence). CDR3 sequence (DNA): TGTGCCAGCAGCTTGGGACGAATAGAGACCCAGTACTTC. This encodes CASSLGRIETQYF.

The rearrangement joins TRBV10-2 to TRBJ2-5, with D tentatively TRBD1 (5 bases). V gave up 6 bases and J gave up 2 bases, with 10 bases separating them. The CDR3 has 13 residues. The germline CDR1 and CDR2 sequences are WSHSY and SAAADI. The chain's CDR3 is CASSATEQETQYF. For the CDR3, the DNA is TGCGCCAGCAGCGCGACAGAGCAAGAGACCCAGTACTTC.

This chain links TRBV14 with TRBJ1-2; weak D call: TRBD1 (6 bases). Trimming removed 5 bases from V and 3 bases from J, with 10 bases in between. The germline V gene encodes CDR1 SGHDN and CDR2 FVKESK. The CDR3 is made up of 13 amino acids. The CDR3 DNA is TGTGCCAGCAGCGCCGACAGGTACTATGGCTACACCTTC. As protein: CASSADRYYGYTF.

The chain couples TRBV4-1 to TRBJ2-7, with TRBD2 as a possible D gene (7 bases). Trimming shortened V by 3 bases and J by 7 bases, and 28 bases separated the two germline ends. The germline V gene has CDR1 MGHRA and CDR2 YSYEKL. The CDR3 contains 18 residues. The CDR3 DNA follows: TGCGCCAGCAGCCACACAATCTCGGGGGGCGCTCCCTGGGCGGAGCAGTACGTC. This encodes CASSHTISGGAPWAEQYV.

The gene calls are TRBV29-1 and TRBJ2-6; 7 nucleotides line up with TRBD1. The germline V gene has CDR1 SQVTM and CDR2 ANQGSEA. The length of the CDR3 is 16 residues. With 4 bases clipped from V and 1 base from J, the junction kept 7 bases outside the gene matches. CDR3 DNA: TGCAGCGTTGCCGCGACAGGGTTTTCTGGGGCCAACGTCCTGACTTTC. Its protein product is CSVAATGFSGANVLTF. Supplemented by reference TRBV29-1 and TRBJ2-6, the full variable domain reads SAVISQKPSRDICQRGTSLTIQCQVDSQVTMMFWYRQQPGQSLTLIATANQGSEATYESGFVIDKFPISRPNLTFSTLTVSNMSPEDSSIYLCSVAATGFSGANVLTFGAGSRLTVL.

This chain joins TRBV5-6 and TRBJ2-7; D remains ambiguous. Looked up from germline, CDR1 is SGHDT and CDR2 is YYEEEE. V was shortened by 2 bases and J by 3 bases, with 15 bases between the two germline ends. The CDR3 sequence is 15 residues long. The CDR3: CASSFGPEPGYEQYF. The DNA for the CDR3 is TGTGCCAGCAGCTTTGGGCCGGAACCCGGCTACGAGCAGTACTTC.

J is TRBJ1-1 and V is TRBV5-1, with D perhaps TRBD1 (6 bases). The V and J ends lost 4 bases and 9 bases respectively, with 19 bases between them. The CDR3 sequence is 14 residues long. Germline CDR1 is SGHRS and CDR2 is YFSETQ. The CDR3 sequence: CASSAPGQPFQAFF. CDR3 coding DNA: TGCGCCAGCAGCGCCCCTGGACAGCCTTTCCAAGCTTTCTTT.

The gene calls are TRBV18 and TRBJ1-4; 7 positions agree with TRBD1. The CDR3 totals 14 residues. V lost 5 bases, J lost 4 bases, and 4 bases stayed unmatched. The germline CDR1 and CDR2 sequences are KGHSH and LQKENI. DNA for the CDR3: TGTGCCAGCTCATCGACAGGGCGTAATGAAAAACTGTTTTTT. The encoded protein is CASSSTGRNEKLFF.

The CDR3 here is CASSYVLQVGGQPQHF. CDR3 coding DNA: TGTGCCAGCAGTTACGTCCTCCAGGTCGGAGGTCAGCCCCAGCATTTT. The V call is TRBV6-5, the J call TRBJ1-5; D is uncertain. The CDR3 sequence is 16 residues long. Germline V gene lookup returns CDR1 MNHEY and CDR2 SVGAGI. V was trimmed by 2 bases and J by 6 bases, leaving 17 bases between them.

The chain combines TRBV7-9 with TRBJ2-5; TRBD1 is a possible D gene (6 bases). V was trimmed by 10 bases and J by 5 bases, leaving 17 bases between them. The germline V gene has CDR1 SEHNR and CDR2 FQNEAQ (reference sequence). The CDR3 spans 13 residues. CDR3 sequence reads: CATGARSSETQYF. As DNA, the CDR3 is TGTGCCACAGGGGCGCGGAGTTCGGAGACCCAGTACTTC.

The chain is built from TRBV9 and TRBJ2-5, with 12 bases that match TRBD2. The V and J ends lost 3 bases and 6 bases, in that order; junction bases with no gene match: 3. Germline CDR1 is SGDLS and CDR2 is YYNGEE. The CDR3 loop spans 14 amino acids. The CDR3, as DNA: TGTGCCAGCAGCGCGACTAGCGGGGGTCAGACCCAGTACTTC. Its translation: CASSATSGGQTQYF.